These 20 T cell receptor beta chains were all obtained from the same sample, sequenced in a study of T cells in tuberculosis. TCRdb keeps only in-frame clones here, not all; method: immunoSEQ multiplex PCR. The sample contains about 43,000 clones, about 96% of which appear only once. Sample: PBMCs. These receptors all come from a donor between 10 and 35 years old with latent tuberculosis or without tuberculosis infection.

CDR3 coding DNA: TGTGCCAGCAGTTTGGGTGGGGGACTCACTGAAGCTTTCTTT. Translated: CASSLGGGLTEAFF. This chain connects TRBV27 to TRBJ1-1, with D tentatively TRBD1 (5 bases). V lost 3 bases and J lost 4, with 12 bases in between. CDR3 length equals 14 residues. Germline CDR1 MNHEY, CDR2 SMNVEV (reference sequence).

CDR3 nucleotide sequence: TGTGCCAGCAGCGAAGGGACAGCTAATTCACCCCTCCACTTT. Translated: CASSEGTANSPLHF. V is TRBV9 and J is TRBJ1-6; 7 nucleotides line up with TRBD1. There are 14 residues in the CDR3. With V trimmed by 3 bases and J by 6 bases, 3 bases remained unmatched. Germline values: CDR1 SGDLS, CDR2 YYNGEE.

V is TRBV25-1 and J is TRBJ1-1; TRBD1 aligns across 7 bases. J lost 0 bases, V lost 8 bases, and 15 bases had no gene match. Germline loops: CDR1 MGHDK, CDR2 SYGVNS. The CDR3 sequence is 17 residues long. In DNA form, the CDR3 reads TGTGCCAGCGATCCCCCTCCGAGACAGGGTGTGAACACTGAAGCTTTCTTT. Residues: CASDPPPRQGVNTEAFF.

This clone was seen a handful of times. The chain links TRBV10-2 to TRBJ2-3; the D is unclear. V was cut by 7 bases and J by 6 bases, with 11 bases left in between. In germline, CDR1 is WSHSY, CDR2 SAAADI. The CDR3 is 12 amino acids. CDR3 region: CASTQAWDTQYF. CDR3 DNA sequence: TGCGCCAGCACCCAGGCATGGGATACGCAGTATTTT.

The rearrangement links TRBV9 to TRBJ2-3, with TRBD2 matching 8 bases. This CDR3 region has 15 residues. Germline-derived CDR1 and CDR2 are SGDLS and YYNGEE. V lost 0 bases, J lost 8 bases, and 8 bases stayed unmatched. The CDR3 region is CASSVGQAGAATQYF. DNA for the CDR3: TGTGCCAGCAGCGTAGGTCAAGCGGGGGCGGCTACGCAGTATTTT.

The chain uses TRBV9 and TRBJ2-7; no definite D call. The CDR3 is 14 amino acids. Between the trimmed V and J ends, which lost 5 bases and 0 bases, there was a span of 12 bases. Germline V lookup: CDR1 SGDLS, CDR2 YYNGEE. In DNA form, the CDR3 reads TGTGCCAGCAGTCCCAGGCAGAGCTCCTACGAGCAGTACTTC. Its protein is CASSPRQSSYEQYF. The full variable domain, rest sourced from reference TRBV9 and TRBJ2-7, is DSGVTQTPKHLITATGQRVTLRCSPRSGDLSVYWYQQSLDQGLQFLIQYYNGEERAKGNILERFSAQQFPDLHSELNLSSLELGDSALYFCASSPRQSSYEQYFGPGTRLTVT.

The chain recombines TRBV12-2 with TRBJ2-5; the table assigns TRBD2, which was not confirmed against the DNA. TRBV12-2 is assigned pseudogene status. The CDR3 has 14 residues. CDR3 loop: CASRYGTARETQYF. The CDR3 region has the DNA TGTGCAAGTCGCTATGGGACTGCTCGGGAGACCCAGTACTTC.

The V and J genes are TRBV29-1 and TRBJ2-2; no definite D call. Germline CDR1 reads SQVTM; CDR2 reads ANQGSEA. Trimming stripped 5 bases from V and 2 bases from J, with 9 bases between. The CDR3 covers 13 residues. CDR3 region: CSVTDRNTGELFF. The CDR3, as DNA: TGCAGCGTTACAGACCGAAACACCGGGGAGCTGTTTTTT.

The chain has TRBV27 and TRBJ2-1; 10 bases are shared with TRBD1. V shed 4 bases and J 4 bases; nucleotides not matched to a gene: 7. Germline CDR1 MNHEY, CDR2 SMNVEV (reference sequence). The CDR3 spans 16 residues. The CDR3 sequence is CASSSTGTGAYNEQFF. CDR3 DNA: TGTGCCAGCAGTTCGACCGGGACAGGGGCTTACAATGAGCAGTTCTTC.

J is TRBJ2-7 and V is TRBV30; D perhaps matches TRBD1 (5 bases). CDR3 length: 13 residues. Germline CDR1 and CDR2: GTSNPN and SVGIG (reference sequence). Trimming shortened V by 2 bases and J by 7 bases, and 15 bases separated the two germline ends. The CDR3 DNA reads TGTGCCTGGAGTATTGCAGGGTGGTATGAGCAGTACTTC. Its translation is CAWSIAGWYEQYF.

The chain carries TRBV10-3 and TRBJ2-1; 7 bases map to TRBD1. CDR1 is ENHRY and CDR2 is SYGVKD in the germline V gene. CDR3 length equals 15 residues. Unmatched junction bases numbered 6, after V lost 0 bases and J lost 7 bases. CDR3 sequence reads: CAISESGGEGNEQFF. CDR3 bases: TGTGCCATCAGTGAGTCAGGGGGCGAAGGGAATGAGCAGTTCTTC.

This chain links TRBV6-5 with TRBJ1-2; TRBD1 might be the D (5 bases). The CDR3 length is 14 residues. Trimming stripped 2 bases from V and 7 bases from J, with 14 bases between. From germline, CDR1 is MNHEY and CDR2 SVGAGI. As DNA, the CDR3 is TGTGCCAGCAGTTACGCCAGGGCTCCGGGTGGCTACACCTTC. Encoded protein: CASSYARAPGGYTF.

The chain joins TRBV4-1 to TRBJ1-1; D not certain. Trimming removed 1 base from V and 3 bases from J, with 15 bases in between. CDR1 is MGHRA and CDR2 is YSYEKL in the germline V gene. There are 16 residues in the CDR3. The CDR3, as DNA: TGCGCCAGCAGCCAAGTCCCGGGTCTTGAGGACACTGAAGCTTTCTTT. The encoded protein is CASSQVPGLEDTEAFF.

The chain joins TRBV30 to TRBJ1-5, with TRBD1 matching 8 bases. Trimming took 0 bases from V and 5 from J; bases not matched to a gene: 6. The CDR3 is 15 residues long. CDR1 and CDR2 from the germline V gene are GTSNPN and SVGIG (reference sequence). The CDR3 bases are TGTGCCTGGAGTGTCCTGGACAGGGAGGATCAGCCCCAGCATTTT. Amino acids: CAWSVLDREDQPQHF.

This clone occurred once. For the CDR3, the DNA is TGTGCCAGCAGCTCCCTAAGGAGGGGGCAGGCCAAGAGTTTGGCCCAGTACTTC. Its protein is CASSSLRRGQAKSLAQYF. V and J are TRBV5-6 and TRBJ2-5, with D possibly being TRBD1 (7 bases). The germline V gene encodes CDR1 SGHDT and CDR2 YYEEEE. There are 18 residues in the CDR3. Trimming shortened V by 3 bases and J by 9 bases, and 30 bases separated the two germline ends.

The chain couples TRBV6-5 to TRBJ1-6, with 7 bases fitting TRBD1. The CDR3 has 14 amino acids. The V segment lost 5 bases and the J segment 3 bases; nucleotides outside the gene matches: 1. Germline CDR1 is MNHEY and CDR2 is SVGAGI. The DNA of the CDR3 is TGTGCCAGCAGTAGACAGGGCTATAATTCACCCCTCCACTTT. It codes for CASSRQGYNSPLHF.

The V call is TRBV30, the J call TRBJ1-1, with D possibly TRBD1 on 5 matching bases. This CDR3 region has 13 residues. V dropped 1 base and J dropped 7 bases, with 13 bases sitting between them. The germline CDR1 and CDR2 sequences are GTSNPN and SVGIG (reference sequence). The CDR3 protein is CAWSASGNFEAFF. The CDR3 DNA reads as TGTGCCTGGAGTGCCTCAGGGAATTTTGAAGCTTTCTTT.

The chain links TRBV30 to TRBJ1-1, with D possibly TRBD1 on 5 matching bases. Germline CDR1 reads GTSNPN; CDR2 reads SVGIG (reference sequence). The V gene lost 7 bases and the J gene lost 3 bases, with 12 bases spanning the gap. This CDR3 is built from 12 residues. CDR3 region: CALIRGYTEAFF. CDR3 DNA sequence: TGTGCCTTAATAAGGGGATACACTGAAGCTTTCTTT.

This clone was recorded a few times. In DNA, the CDR3 is TGTGCCAGCAGCCTTGGACTCCTCTTAGGCACAGATACGCAGTATTTT. This gives the protein CASSLGLLLGTDTQYF. The chain links TRBV11-3 to TRBJ2-3, with D possibly matching TRBD2 (5 bases). Trimming removed 5 bases from V and 1 base from J, with 16 bases in between. The CDR3 spans 16 residues. CDR1 and CDR2 from the germline V gene are SGHNT and YENEEA.

V usage is TRBV7-8 and J usage is TRBJ1-2; a weak D match, TRBD1 (5 bases). The germline V and J ends were trimmed by 1 base and 6 bases, with 21 bases remaining between them. This CDR3 contains 17 residues. The germline V gene encodes CDR1 SGHVS and CDR2 FQNEAQ. The CDR3 reads CASSLGWRGSLPNGYTF. Here the CDR3 DNA reads TGTGCCAGCAGCTTAGGCTGGAGGGGCAGTCTCCCCAATGGCTACACCTTC.